This T cell receptor beta chain was captured in a study of T cells in localized non-small cell lung cancer. For this clone: Its specificity is unknown.

Findings and limits, study-wide: Uninvolved nearby lung showed the greatest T cell clonality, exceeding that found in tumor. Across samples, adjacent lung featured a median roughly 60 of the top 100 tumor clones. Sequencing was restricted to one tumor region; therefore, heterogeneity remains possible. Higher adjacent-lung clonality was associated with shorter survival.

Trimming removed 5 bases from V and 7 bases from J, with 15 bases in between. CDR1 and CDR2 (germline): MNHEY, SMNVEV (reference sequence). CDR3 size: 14 residues. Using immunoSEQ multiplex PCR, the repertoire was profiled, and TCRdb retains in-frame clones only, with some absent. The data show over 15,000 clones, 85% seen once. The sequence was obtained from a male donor aged 60 or over with stage I lung adenocarcinoma. Here the sequenced sample was peripheral blood, taken before any cancer treatment. The V and J genes are TRBV27 and TRBJ2-1, with D perhaps matching TRBD2 (6 bases). CDR3: CASSPSLGTNEQFF. CDR3 nucleotide sequence: TGTGCCAGCAGTCCTAGCCTGGGGACTAATGAGCAGTTCTTC.